Listed here are 2 T cell receptor beta chains from one sample, sequenced in a study of cytomegalovirus exposure and HLA in healthy donors. 60 Vbeta and 13 Jbeta primers were used in PCR. Some clones are missing from TCRdb's copy, which holds only in-frame ones; the method was immunoSEQ multiplex PCR. The repertoire holds under 200,000 clones, with 60% to 80% as singletons. The sample was PBMCs. These receptors all stem from a woman in her thirties in good health and CMV-seronegative.

DNA for the CDR3: TGTGCCAGCAGCTTGGGGCGGATTGCAACTAATGAAAAACTGTTTTTT. Encoded protein: CASSLGRIATNEKLFF. The rearrangement links TRBV7-9 to TRBJ1-4; weak D call: TRBD1 (5 bases). CDR3 length: 16 residues. Germline V lookup: CDR1 SEHNR, CDR2 FQNEAQ (reference sequence). V was cut by 3 bases and J by 0 bases, with 11 bases left in between.

This rearrangement joins TRBV5-1 to TRBJ1-3; no clear D gene. The ends were cut back, 4 bases at V and 0 bases at J, with 11 bases in the middle. The germline CDR1 and CDR2 sequences are SGHRS and YFSETQ. The CDR3 extends over 15 amino acids. This CDR3 reads CASSQEVISGNTIYF. The CDR3 DNA reads as TGCGCCAGCAGCCAGGAGGTTATCTCTGGAAACACCATATATTTT.